The next 5 T cell receptor beta chains were all read from a single sample in a study of STAT5B mutations in CD4+ large granular lymphocyte leukemia. Some clones are missing from TCRdb's copy, which holds only in-frame ones; the method was immunoSEQ multiplex PCR. Of approximately 52,000 clones in the sample, less than 85% were seen once. Input material: CD4+ T cells from blood buffy coats. These receptors were obtained from a human donor in good health.

This rearrangement joins TRBV11-2 to TRBJ2-5; 8 bases fit TRBD1. J was trimmed by 4 bases and V by 5 bases; bases with no gene match: 9. Germline V CDR1 and CDR2: SGHAT, FQNNGV. The CDR3 sequence is 15 residues long. The CDR3 region is CASSTSQGARETQYF. The DNA of the CDR3 is TGTGCCAGCAGCACTTCCCAGGGGGCGCGAGAGACCCAGTACTTC.

The V gene is TRBV19, the J gene TRBJ1-5, with D possibly being TRBD1 (5 bases). V was clipped by 6 bases and J by 3 bases, with 21 bases between them. CDR1 is LNHDA and CDR2 is SQIVND in the germline V gene (reference sequence). CDR3 length: 17 amino acids. In DNA, the CDR3 is TGTGCCAGTAGAAGCGGGGGGAGAGCTAGTTCCAATCAGCCCCAGCATTTT. Translated: CASRSGGRASSNQPQHF.

This sequence joins TRBV11-1 and TRBJ1-6; D uncertain. The CDR3 runs 13 residues. Germline CDR1 and CDR2: SGHAT and FQDESV (reference sequence). With 2 bases removed from V and 8 bases from J, the gap between germline ends came to 7 bases. This CDR3 reads CASSLYRDSPLHF. The CDR3 DNA reads as TGTGCCAGCAGCTTATATCGGGATTCACCCCTCCACTTT. The whole variable domain, remainder taken from reference TRBV11-1 and TRBJ1-6, is EAEVAQSPRYKITEKSQAVAFWCDPISGHATLYWYRQILGQGPELLVQFQDESVVDDSQLPKDRFSAERLKGVDSTLKIQPAELGDSAMYLCASSLYRDSPLHFGNGTRLTVT.

V usage is TRBV2 and J usage is TRBJ2-1; 11 positions agree with TRBD1. The CDR3 is 15 residues long. V dropped 1 base and J dropped 12; count of bases not matched to a gene: 8. Germline CDR1 SNHLY, CDR2 FYNNEI. CDR3 DNA sequence: TGTGCCAGCAGTGAAGGGACAGGGGGCTCCACGAGGCAGTTCTTC. Residues: CASSEGTGGSTRQFF. The complete variable domain, with remaining parts taken from reference TRBV2 and TRBJ2-1, reads EPEVTQTPSHQVTQMGQEVILRCVPISNHLYFYWYRQILGQKVEFLVSFYNNEISEKSEIFDDQFSVERPDGSNFTLKIRSTKLEDSAMYFCASSEGTGGSTRQFFGPGTRLTVL.

The CDR3 region is CASSPSEGETQYF. CDR3 nucleotide sequence: TGTGCCTCAAGCCCTTCGGAGGGTGAGACCCAGTACTTC. The chain joins TRBV2 to TRBJ2-5; tentatively, D is TRBD2 (6 bases). Germline V gene lookup returns CDR1 SNHLY and CDR2 FYNNEI. V dropped 11 bases and J dropped 5 bases, with 18 bases sitting between them. CDR3 size: 13 residues.